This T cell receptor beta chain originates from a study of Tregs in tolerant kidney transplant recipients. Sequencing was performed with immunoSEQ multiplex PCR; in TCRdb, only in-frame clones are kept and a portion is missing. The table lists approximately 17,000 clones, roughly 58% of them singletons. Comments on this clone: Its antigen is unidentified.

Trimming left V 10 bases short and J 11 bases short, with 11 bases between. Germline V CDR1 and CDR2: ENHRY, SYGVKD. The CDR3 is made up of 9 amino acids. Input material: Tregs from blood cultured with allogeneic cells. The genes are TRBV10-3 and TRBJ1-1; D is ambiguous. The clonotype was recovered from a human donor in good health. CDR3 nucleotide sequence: TGTGCCACGGGGTCCCCTGCTTTCTTT. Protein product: CATGSPAFF.